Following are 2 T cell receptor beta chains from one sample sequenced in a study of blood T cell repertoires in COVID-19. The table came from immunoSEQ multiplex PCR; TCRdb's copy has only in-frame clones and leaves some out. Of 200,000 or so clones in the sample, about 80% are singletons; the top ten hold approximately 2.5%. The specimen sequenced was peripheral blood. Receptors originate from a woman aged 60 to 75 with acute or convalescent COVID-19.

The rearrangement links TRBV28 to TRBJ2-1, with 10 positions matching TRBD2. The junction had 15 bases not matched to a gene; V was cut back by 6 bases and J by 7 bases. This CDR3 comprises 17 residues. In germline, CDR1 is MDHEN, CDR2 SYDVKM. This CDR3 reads CASSPPGPGLATNEQFF. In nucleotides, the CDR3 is TGTGCCAGCAGCCCGCCCGGACCGGGACTAGCGACTAATGAGCAGTTCTTC.

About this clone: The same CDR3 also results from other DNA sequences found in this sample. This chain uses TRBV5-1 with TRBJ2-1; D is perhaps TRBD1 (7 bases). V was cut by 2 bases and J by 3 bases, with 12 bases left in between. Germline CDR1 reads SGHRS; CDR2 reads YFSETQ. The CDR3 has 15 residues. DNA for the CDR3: TGCGCCAGCAGCTTAACAGGGGAGGTCTACAATGAGCAGTTCTTC. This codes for CASSLTGEVYNEQFF.